A single sample is the source of the 28 T cell receptor beta chains below, sequenced in a study of shared clonotypes between healthy human individuals. Clones were read by immunoSEQ multiplex PCR, and TCRdb kept only the in-frame ones, dropping some. The data hold about 2.1 million clones, with just over 90% observed a single time. Naivety among CD8 cells was defined by CD45RO negativity and positive CCR7 selection, thereby excluding terminally differentiated effector memory CD45RA+ cells. Sequencing was done on a sample of naive CD8+ T cells from PBMCs. All receptors derive from a man aged 18 to 29 in good health. Some clones in this sample may be carry-over from other donors' samples.

The V call is TRBV19, the J call TRBJ2-2, with D unresolved. V was shortened by 10 bases and J by 4 bases, with 19 bases between the two germline ends. Germline CDR1 reads LNHDA; CDR2 reads SQIVND (reference sequence). This CDR3 comprises 15 residues. The DNA for the CDR3 is TGTGCCACCCTCCTGGTCACGCGAGGCACCGGGGAGCTGTTTTTT. Protein: CATLLVTRGTGELFF.

The chain couples TRBV9 to TRBJ2-7, with 12 bases that match TRBD1. This CDR3 region has 14 residues. V shed 3 bases and J 5 bases; nucleotides not matched to a gene: 3. Germline CDR1 and CDR2: SGDLS and YYNGEE. In nucleotides, the CDR3 is TGTGCCAGCAGCGAGGGGACAGGGGGCGACGAGCAGTACTTC. Its protein is CASSEGTGGDEQYF.

The chain combines TRBV2 with TRBJ1-1, with D tentatively TRBD1 (6 bases). The CDR3 contains 12 residues. V shed 8 bases and J shed 4 bases, with 11 bases lying between them. CDR1 is SNHLY, CDR2 FYNNEI, per germline. The CDR3 nucleotides are TGTGCCAGCCACAGGGTTGGCACTGAAGCTTTCTTT. Protein product: CASHRVGTEAFF.

The V gene is TRBV27, the J gene TRBJ1-4; D gene unclear. This CDR3 region has 15 residues. V lost 4 bases and J 8 bases, leaving 17 bases between the germline ends. The germline V gene encodes CDR1 MNHEY and CDR2 SMNVEV (reference sequence). This chain's CDR3 is CASSSNPGQEEKLFF. DNA of the CDR3: TGTGCCAGCAGTTCCAATCCCGGGCAAGAGGAAAAACTGTTTTTT.

As for this clone: This sample includes further DNA sequences coding for the same CDR3. V gene TRBV7-9 combines with J gene TRBJ2-5; D may be TRBD2 (6 bases). This CDR3 comprises 14 residues. Germline lookup yields CDR1 SEHNR and CDR2 FQNEAQ (reference sequence). Trimming took off 5 bases at V and 1 base at J, with 11 bases between the two ends. CDR3 amino acids: CASSLRETQETQYF. CDR3 DNA sequence: TGTGCCAGCAGCCTCCGGGAGACCCAAGAGACCCAGTACTTC.

The chain employs TRBV27 and TRBJ2-7; 7 nucleotides agree with TRBD2. V was pared by 3 bases and J by 3 bases, with 5 bases of the junction left unmatched. Germline loops: CDR1 MNHEY, CDR2 SMNVEV (reference sequence). This CDR3 region has 14 residues. The CDR3 is CASSFGGKYYEQYF. CDR3 coding DNA: TGTGCCAGCAGTTTCGGGGGGAAATACTACGAGCAGTACTTC.

V is TRBV7-3 and J is TRBJ2-7, with 10 bases matching TRBD2. CDR1 SGHTA and CDR2 FQGTGA come from the germline V gene. Unmatched junction bases numbered 6, after V lost 5 bases and J lost 5 bases. The CDR3 spans 14 residues. The CDR3 coding sequence is TGTGCCAGCAGCGCAGCGGGAGGGCTTAACGAGCAGTACTTC. This encodes CASSAAGGLNEQYF.

In the case of this clone: Other DNA sequences within the sample encode an identical CDR3. The gene calls are TRBV5-1 and TRBJ1-1, with D uncertain. The CDR3 extends over 13 amino acids. V lost 0 bases to trimming and J lost 0 bases, with 3 bases between them. Germline lookup yields CDR1 SGHRS and CDR2 YFSETQ. In nucleotides, the CDR3 is TGCGCCAGCAGCTTGGCAGTGAACACTGAAGCTTTCTTT. Encoded protein: CASSLAVNTEAFF.

This clone was observed a single time. The chain employs TRBV7-9 and TRBJ2-3, with 14 nucleotides matching TRBD2. The germline gives CDR1 SEHNR, CDR2 FQNEAQ (reference sequence). Trimming cost V 3 bases and J 4 bases; bases outside gene matches: 3. The CDR3 totals 16 residues. The CDR3: CASSFTTSGRADTQYF. In DNA form, the CDR3 reads TGTGCCAGCAGCTTTACGACTAGCGGGAGGGCAGATACGCAGTATTTT.

This chain connects TRBV7-9 to TRBJ1-1; TRBD1 matches at 7 bases. Germline trimming cut 5 bases from V and 1 base from J; bases unmatched to any gene: 7. Per the germline V gene, CDR1 is SEHNR and CDR2 is FQNEAQ (reference sequence). This CDR3 contains 15 residues. CDR3 nucleotide sequence: TGTGCCAGCAGCCCAACGGGACAGCCGAACACTGAAGCTTTCTTT. Its translation: CASSPTGQPNTEAFF.

Notes on this clone: This sample also contains other DNA sequences that code for the same CDR3. This chain joins TRBV7-3 and TRBJ2-1; maybe TRBD2 (5 bases). The V end lost 2 bases, the J end lost 2 bases, and 7 bases lay between the germline ends. Looked up from germline, CDR1 is SGHTA and CDR2 is FQGTGA. The CDR3 is 14 amino acids. The CDR3 loop reads CASSLGGPYNEQFF. The CDR3 DNA sequence: TGTGCCAGCAGCTTAGGAGGACCCTACAATGAGCAGTTCTTC.

The genes are TRBV4-1 and TRBJ2-2; 13 bases are a match to TRBD2. This CDR3 has 16 residues. Germline V gene sequence: CDR1 MGHRA, CDR2 YSYEKL. V shed 2 bases, J shed 10 bases, and the junction held 7 bases outside the gene matches. The CDR3 loop reads CASSQPTGLAGMELFF. CDR3 in DNA: TGCGCCAGCAGCCAACCCACGGGACTAGCGGGAATGGAGCTGTTTTTT.

The chain uses TRBV19 and TRBJ2-7; 15 bases align to TRBD2. This CDR3 region has 16 residues. V dropped 3 bases and J dropped 4; count of bases not matched to a gene: 4. The V gene's germline CDR1 is LNHDA and CDR2 SQIVND (reference sequence). The chain's CDR3 is CASSMGLAGGFYEQYF. Here the CDR3 DNA reads TGTGCCAGTAGTATGGGACTAGCGGGAGGATTTTACGAGCAGTACTTC.

The chain recombines TRBV2 with TRBJ1-5; D may be TRBD1 (5 bases). Trimming stripped 7 bases from V and 0 bases from J, with 13 bases between. CDR1 and CDR2 from the germline V gene are SNHLY and FYNNEI. There are 15 residues in the CDR3. The CDR3 DNA is TGTGCCAGCAATGAGGGGATATATAGCAATCAGCCCCAGCATTTT. It encodes CASNEGIYSNQPQHF.

The rearrangement uses TRBV28 and TRBJ1-1, with TRBD1 identical over 10 bases. CDR1 and CDR2 (germline): MDHEN, SYDVKM. The CDR3 runs to 15 residues. V lost 5 bases, J lost 5 bases, and 8 bases stayed unmatched. The CDR3 DNA follows: TGTGCCAGCAGTCTCTTCAGGGACAGGGGAACTGAAGCTTTCTTT. Translating gives CASSLFRDRGTEAFF.

The V gene is TRBV9, the J gene TRBJ2-5; no clear D. V was trimmed by 1 base and J by 0 bases, leaving 7 bases between them. The CDR3 has 14 amino acids. Germline V gene sequence: CDR1 SGDLS, CDR2 YYNGEE. In DNA, the CDR3 is TGTGCCAGCAGCGTACTAGGGAACCAAGAGACCCAGTACTTC. It encodes CASSVLGNQETQYF.

The chain has TRBV28 and TRBJ2-2; D tentatively fits TRBD1 or TRBD2 (6 bases each). The CDR3 contains 16 residues. V lost 10 bases and J lost 6, with 24 bases in between. Per germline, CDR1 MDHEN and CDR2 SYDVKM. CDR3: CATSSLGGGEPGELFF. CDR3 nucleotides: TGTGCCACCAGCTCGTTAGGAGGGGGAGAACCCGGGGAGCTGTTTTTT.

This clone has just a few counts. At the DNA level, this CDR3 is encoded by other sequences in the same sample as well. This chain joins TRBV28 and TRBJ2-7; no clear D gene. Germline lookup yields CDR1 MDHEN and CDR2 SYDVKM. V shed 3 bases and J shed 3 bases, with 6 bases lying between them. The CDR3 contains 12 residues. The CDR3: CASSFSGYEQYF. CDR3 coding DNA: TGTGCCAGCAGTTTCTCGGGCTACGAGCAGTACTTC.

This clone was recorded only once. The sample carries other DNA sequences with the same CDR3. CDR3 nucleotides: TGTGCCAGCAGCGCCGGACAGGGGTCTGGAAACACCATATATTTT. Residues: CASSAGQGSGNTIYF. The rearrangement links TRBV9 to TRBJ1-3; 9 bases match TRBD1. In germline, CDR1 is SGDLS, CDR2 YYNGEE. This CDR3 contains 15 residues. V was pared by 3 bases and J by 1 base, with 2 bases of the junction left unmatched.

The DNA for the CDR3 is TGTGCCAGCAGCTTAAGGACGAAACCCTACGAGCAGTACTTC. It codes for CASSLRTKPYEQYF. This chain joins TRBV7-9 and TRBJ2-7; no reliable D call. V lost 2 bases to trimming and J lost 2 bases, with 10 bases between them. Per germline, CDR1 SEHNR and CDR2 FQNEAQ (reference sequence). The CDR3 covers 14 residues.

This chain connects TRBV27 to TRBJ1-5; D is undetermined. Trimming removed 6 bases at V and 7 bases at J, with 16 bases between. This CDR3 contains 14 residues. The germline V gene encodes CDR1 MNHEY and CDR2 SMNVEV (reference sequence). The CDR3 sequence is CASSSYQAGQPQHF. CDR3 in DNA: TGTGCCAGCAGCTCCTATCAGGCGGGGCAGCCCCAGCATTTT.

CDR3 in DNA: TGTGCCAGCAGCGTAGACGAGGGGGCCAATGAGCAGTTCTTC. Encoded protein: CASSVDEGANEQFF. This chain joins TRBV9 and TRBJ2-1, with 7 bases that match TRBD1. The length of the CDR3 is 14 residues. The germline V gene encodes CDR1 SGDLS and CDR2 YYNGEE. With V trimmed by 0 bases and J by 6 bases, 3 bases remained unmatched.

V usage is TRBV29-1 and J usage is TRBJ2-1; the match to TRBD2 covers 14 bases. Germline-derived CDR1 and CDR2 are SQVTM and ANQGSEA. The CDR3 runs to 14 residues. Losses at the gene ends were 5 bases for V and 6 bases for J; bases not matched to a gene: 3. As DNA, the CDR3 is TGCAGCGTTCACGGACTAGCGGGAGGCAATGAGCAGTTCTTC. The encoded protein is CSVHGLAGGNEQFF.

For this clone: The sample holds other DNA sequences that translate to the same CDR3. The genes are TRBV29-1 and TRBJ1-1; D not resolved. Germline V gene sequence: CDR1 SQVTM, CDR2 ANQGSEA. V was pared by 4 bases and J by 1 base, with 10 bases between. The CDR3 consists of 13 residues. The CDR3 region is CSVGTETNTEAFF. The CDR3 DNA follows: TGCAGCGTTGGAACAGAGACGAACACTGAAGCTTTCTTT. The entire variable domain, with the rest obtained from reference TRBV29-1 and TRBJ1-1, is as follows: SAVISQKPSRDICQRGTSLTIQCQVDSQVTMMFWYRQQPGQSLTLIATANQGSEATYESGFVIDKFPISRPNLTFSTLTVSNMSPEDSSIYLCSVGTETNTEAFFGQGTRLTVV.

The rearrangement uses TRBV7-6 and TRBJ2-7, with D unclear. V lost 5 bases and J lost 3, with 11 bases in between. This CDR3 has 13 amino acids. Per the germline V gene, CDR1 is SGHVS and CDR2 is FNYEAQ. CDR3 in DNA: TGTGCCAGCAGCCCAAACAGAGTCTACGAGCAGTACTTC. It specifies CASSPNRVYEQYF.

The V call is TRBV12-5, the J call TRBJ2-2; D is perhaps TRBD1 or TRBD2 (5 bases each). V lost 6 bases and J 3 bases, leaving 11 bases between the germline ends. The germline gives CDR1 LGHNT, CDR2 FRNRAP. The CDR3 is made up of 14 amino acids. CDR3 sequence reads: CASGPGTDTGELFF. In nucleotides, the CDR3 is TGTGCTAGTGGCCCCGGGACCGACACCGGGGAGCTGTTTTTT.

This rearrangement joins TRBV13 to TRBJ1-2; tentative D call: TRBD1 (6 bases). The CDR3 covers 14 residues. Germline V gene lookup returns CDR1 PRHDT and CDR2 FYEKMQ (reference sequence). The germline V and J ends were trimmed by 5 bases and 0 bases, with 10 bases remaining between them. The CDR3 coding sequence is TGTGCCAGCAGCGGGCAGGGGTCTAACTATGGCTACACCTTC. Its protein product is CASSGQGSNYGYTF.

This rearrangement joins TRBV13 to TRBJ2-1, with 12 positions matching TRBD2. V was pared by 4 bases and J by 3 bases, with 4 bases of the junction left unmatched. The CDR3 extends over 16 amino acids. Germline V gives CDR1 PRHDT, CDR2 FYEKMQ (reference sequence). The CDR3, as DNA: TGTGCCAGCAGCTCCTGGACTAGCGGGGACTACAATGAGCAGTTCTTC. The encoded protein is CASSSWTSGDYNEQFF.